The T cell receptor (beta chain) described here comes from a study of Graves' ophthalmopathy and Graves' hyperthyroidism. Study conclusions and caveats: Discriminating ophthalmopathy from stable hyperthyroidism, a 13-signature model attained a sensitivity of about 85% and a specificity of just under 84%. Clonotypes were expanded in thyroid at above 0.001 frequency, and most also appeared in blood.

This clonotype was seen repeatedly, ten times or more. As yet, its antigen is unknown. The trim removed 0 bases at V and 10 bases at J, leaving 5 bases unmatched. Germline V gene lookup returns CDR1 MNHNS and CDR2 SASEGT. The CDR3 has 15 residues. Those donors who had ophthalmopathy presented with moderate-to-severe activity, a CAS of ≥3, a NOSPECS of ≥4 and a duration under 3 months. PBMCs were density-gradient isolated from around 11 ml fresh blood. RNA served as the template for amplifying TCR beta CDR3 regions. First-round RT-PCR relied on HTBI primers, and a second-round multiplex PCR came next. TCRdb re-derived calls from the multiplex PCR reads in MiXCR, one entry per CDR3 protein. The table records some 400,000 distinct CDR3 sequences, around 18% of them present only once.

Sequencing was done on a sample of peripheral blood. The V call is TRBV6-1, the J call TRBJ1-6; 8 nucleotides align to TRBD1. The TCR originated in a woman younger than 30 with Graves' ophthalmopathy. The CDR3 sequence is CASSEAWTGLSPLHF. CDR3 bases: TGTGCCAGCAGTGAAGCCTGGACAGGGTTATCACCCCTCCACTTT.